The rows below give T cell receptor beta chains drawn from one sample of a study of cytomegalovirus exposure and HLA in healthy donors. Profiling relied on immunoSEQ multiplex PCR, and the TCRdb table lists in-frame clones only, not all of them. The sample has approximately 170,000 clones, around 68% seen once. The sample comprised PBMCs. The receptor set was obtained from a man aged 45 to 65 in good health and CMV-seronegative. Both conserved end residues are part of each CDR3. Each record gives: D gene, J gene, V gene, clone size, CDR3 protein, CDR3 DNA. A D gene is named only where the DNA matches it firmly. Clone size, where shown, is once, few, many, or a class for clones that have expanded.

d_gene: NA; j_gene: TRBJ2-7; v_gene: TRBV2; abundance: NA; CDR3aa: CASRATPSYEQYF; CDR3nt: TGTGCCAGCAGGGCGACTCCCTCCTACGAGCAGTACTTC
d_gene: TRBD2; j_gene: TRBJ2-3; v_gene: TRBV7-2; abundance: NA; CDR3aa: CASSLRSGGLTDTQYF; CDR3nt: TGTGCCAGCAGCTTAAGGAGCGGGGGGCTCACAGATACGCAGTATTTT
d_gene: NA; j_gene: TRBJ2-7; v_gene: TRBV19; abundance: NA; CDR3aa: CASSARGQGYEQYF; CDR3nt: TGTGCCAGTAGTGCCCGTGGGCAGGGGTACGAGCAGTACTTC
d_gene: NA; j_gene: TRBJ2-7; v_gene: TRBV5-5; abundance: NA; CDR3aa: CATGPGQFFYEQYF; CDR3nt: TGTGCTACTGGACCGGGACAATTCTTCTACGAGCAGTACTTC
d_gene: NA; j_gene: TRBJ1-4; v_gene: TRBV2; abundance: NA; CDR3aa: CASSEWSNEKLFF; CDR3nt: TGTGCCAGCAGTGAGTGGAGCAATGAAAAACTGTTTTTT
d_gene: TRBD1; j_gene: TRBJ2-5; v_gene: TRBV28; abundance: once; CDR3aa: CASSLAGGGQETQYF; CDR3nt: TGTGCCAGCAGTTTAGCAGGGGGTGGACAGGAGACCCAGTACTTC
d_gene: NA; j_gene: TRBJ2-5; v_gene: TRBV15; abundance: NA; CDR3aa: CATSRDPGGEETQYF; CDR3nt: TGTGCCACCAGCAGAGATCCTGGGGGCGAAGAGACCCAGTACTTC
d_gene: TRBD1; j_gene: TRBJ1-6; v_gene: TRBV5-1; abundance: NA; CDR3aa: CASSFLGTGGLDSPLHF; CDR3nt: TGCGCCAGCAGTTTCCTCGGGACAGGGGGCTTGGATTCACCCCTCCACTTT
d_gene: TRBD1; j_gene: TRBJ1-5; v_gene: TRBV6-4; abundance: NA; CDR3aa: CASATGDQPQHF; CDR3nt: TGTGCCAGCGCGACAGGGGATCAGCCCCAGCATTTT
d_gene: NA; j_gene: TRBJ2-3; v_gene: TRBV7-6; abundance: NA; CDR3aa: CASSQTSGTPPQYF; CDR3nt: TGTGCCAGCAGTCAAACCAGCGGGACACCTCCGCAGTATTTT